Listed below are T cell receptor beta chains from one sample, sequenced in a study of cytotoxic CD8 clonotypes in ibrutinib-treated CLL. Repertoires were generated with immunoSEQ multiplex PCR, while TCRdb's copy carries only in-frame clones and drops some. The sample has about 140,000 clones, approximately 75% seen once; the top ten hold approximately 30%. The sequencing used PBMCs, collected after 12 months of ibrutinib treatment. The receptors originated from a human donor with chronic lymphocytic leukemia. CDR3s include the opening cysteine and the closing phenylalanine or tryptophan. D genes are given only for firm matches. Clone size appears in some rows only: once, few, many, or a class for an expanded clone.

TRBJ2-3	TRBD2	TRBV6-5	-	CASRRSGGGVDTQYF	TGTGCCAGCAGACGTAGCGGGGGGGGTGTGGATACGCAGTATTTT
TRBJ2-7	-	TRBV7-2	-	CASSLVLRTGPGDEQYF	TGTGCCAGCAGCTTAGTGTTAAGGACCGGCCCGGGAGACGAGCAGTACTTC
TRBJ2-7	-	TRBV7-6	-	CASSLGSGEGSYEQYF	TGTGCCAGCAGCTTAGGGTCGGGAGAAGGCTCCTACGAGCAGTACTTC
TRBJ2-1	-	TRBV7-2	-	CASSPLLGSYDEQFF	TGTGCCAGCAGCCCCCTATTGGGTAGCTACGATGAGCAGTTCTTC
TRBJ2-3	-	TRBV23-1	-	CASSHHASGWGTDTQYF	TGCGCCAGCAGTCACCACGCCTCAGGGTGGGGAACAGATACGCAGTATTTT
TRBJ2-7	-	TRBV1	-	CTSSQVDNYYEQYF	TGCACCAGCAGCCAGGTGGACAATTACTACGAGCAGTACTTC
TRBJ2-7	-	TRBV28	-	CASSRGGDGQYF	TGTGCCAGCAGTAGGGGGGGCGACGGGCAGTACTTC
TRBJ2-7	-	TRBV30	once	CAWTGFGAGEQYF	TGTGCCTGGACGGGCTTCGGGGCGGGGGAGCAGTACTTC
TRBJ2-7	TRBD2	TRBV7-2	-	CASNPGRDEQYF	TGTGCCAGCAATCCAGGGAGGGACGAGCAGTACTTC
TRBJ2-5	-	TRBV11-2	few	CASSHDWSTQYF	TGTGCCAGCAGTCACGACTGGTCGACCCAGTACTTC
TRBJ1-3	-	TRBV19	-	CASSIDTGFLGNTIYF	TGTGCCAGTAGTATAGACACAGGGTTTTTGGGAAACACCATATATTTT
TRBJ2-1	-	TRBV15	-	CATRTWVESSYNEQFF	TGTGCCACCCGAACCTGGGTCGAAAGCTCCTACAATGAGCAGTTCTTC
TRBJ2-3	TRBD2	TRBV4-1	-	CASSQRGAGGNTDTQYF	TGCGCCAGCAGCCAACGAGGGGCGGGGGGGAACACAGATACGCAGTATTTT
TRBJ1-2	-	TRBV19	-	CASSGGGEMPNYGYTF	TGTGCCAGTAGCGGGGGGGGCGAGATGCCTAACTATGGCTACACCTTC
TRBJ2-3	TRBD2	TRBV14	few	CASSQAARGSMTDTQYF	TGTGCCAGCAGCCAAGCTGCCCGCGGGAGTATGACAGATACGCAGTATTTT
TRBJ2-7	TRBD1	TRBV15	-	CATSLTGTVHEQYF	TGTGCCACCAGCTTAACCGGGACAGTACACGAGCAGTACTTC
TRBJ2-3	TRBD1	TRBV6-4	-	CASGRDRGTDTQYF	TGTGCCAGCGGTCGGGACAGGGGCACAGATACGCAGTATTTT
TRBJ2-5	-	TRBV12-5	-	CASGTWSGETQYF	TGTGCTAGTGGTACGTGGTCCGGTGAGACCCAGTACTTC
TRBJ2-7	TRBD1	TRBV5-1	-	CASSSTGVNEQYF	TGCGCCAGCAGCTCAACAGGGGTGAACGAGCAGTACTTC
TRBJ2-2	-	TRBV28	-	CAYGVANTGELFF	TGTGCCTACGGGGTCGCGAACACCGGGGAGCTGTTTTTT
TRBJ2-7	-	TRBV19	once	CASSMASGSYEQYF	TGTGCCAGTAGTATGGCCTCAGGCTCCTACGAGCAGTACTTC
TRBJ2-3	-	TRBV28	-	CASIPGASGSWTQYF	TGTGCCAGCATCCCCGGGGCCAGTGGAAGTTGGACGCAGTATTTT
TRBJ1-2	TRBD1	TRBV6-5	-	CASRTGGVDYGYTF	TGTGCCAGCAGGACAGGGGGCGTAGACTATGGCTACACCTTC
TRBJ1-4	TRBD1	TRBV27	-	CASSLYSGTGGEKLFF	TGTGCCAGCAGTTTATATTCCGGGACAGGGGGTGAAAAACTGTTTTTT
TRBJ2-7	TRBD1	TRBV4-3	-	CASSRGQGAREQYF	TGCGCCAGCAGCCGGGGACAGGGGGCTCGCGAGCAGTACTTC
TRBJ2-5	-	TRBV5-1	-	CASSSTPGQFRPETQYF	TGCGCCAGCAGCTCCACTCCTGGACAGTTCCGACCGGAGACCCAGTACTTC
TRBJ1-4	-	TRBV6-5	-	CASYNEKLFF	TGTGCCAGCTATAATGAAAAACTGTTTTTT
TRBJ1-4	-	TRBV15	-	CATSRDLSLSEKLFF	TGTGCCACCAGCAGAGATTTGTCCTTAAGTGAAAAACTGTTTTTT
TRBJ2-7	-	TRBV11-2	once	CASSYGGQANYEQYF	TGTGCCAGCAGCTACGGGGGGCAGGCGAACTACGAGCAGTACTTC
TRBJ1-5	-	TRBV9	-	CASSMGGYSNQPQHF	TGTGCCAGCAGCATGGGGGGTTATAGCAATCAGCCCCAGCATTTT
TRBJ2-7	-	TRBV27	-	CASASWGISYEQYF	TGTGCCAGCGCAAGCTGGGGGATCTCCTACGAGCAGTACTTC
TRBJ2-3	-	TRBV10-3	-	CAIRAGATDTQYF	TGTGCCATCAGGGCCGGGGCCACAGATACGCAGTATTTT
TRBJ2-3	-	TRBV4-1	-	CASSQFRDSDTQYF	TGCGCCAGCAGCCAATTCAGGGATTCGGATACGCAGTATTTT
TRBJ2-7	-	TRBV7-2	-	CASSLQRAYEQYF	TGTGCCAGCAGCTTACAAAGGGCCTACGAGCAGTACTTC
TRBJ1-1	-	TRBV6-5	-	CASSYFGVGTEAFF	TGTGCCAGCAGTTACTTTGGGGTCGGCACTGAAGCTTTCTTT